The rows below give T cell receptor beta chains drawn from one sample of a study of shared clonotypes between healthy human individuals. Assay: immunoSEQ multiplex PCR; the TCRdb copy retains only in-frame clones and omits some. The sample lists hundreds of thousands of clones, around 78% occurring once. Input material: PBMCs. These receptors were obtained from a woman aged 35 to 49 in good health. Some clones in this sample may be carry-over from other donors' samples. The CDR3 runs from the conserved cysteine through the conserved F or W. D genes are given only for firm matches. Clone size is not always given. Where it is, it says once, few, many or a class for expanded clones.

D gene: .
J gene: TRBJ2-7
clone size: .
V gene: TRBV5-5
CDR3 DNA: TGTGCCAGCAGTTTCCTCCGCTACTCACCCTACGAGCAGTACTTC
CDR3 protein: CASSFLRYSPYEQYF

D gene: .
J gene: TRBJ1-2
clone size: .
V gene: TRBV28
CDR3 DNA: TGTGCCAGCAGAACCAATGGGTTAGGCGGTGGCTACACCTTC
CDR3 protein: CASRTNGLGGGYTF

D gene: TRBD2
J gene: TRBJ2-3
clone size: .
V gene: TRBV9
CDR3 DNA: TGTGCCAGCAGCGTAGATACTAGCGGTCGCACAGATACGCAGTATTTT
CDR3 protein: CASSVDTSGRTDTQYF

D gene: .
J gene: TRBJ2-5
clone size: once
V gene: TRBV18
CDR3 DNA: TGTGCCAGCTCACCTAGCGGAGAAGAGACCCAGTACTTC
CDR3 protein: CASSPSGEETQYF

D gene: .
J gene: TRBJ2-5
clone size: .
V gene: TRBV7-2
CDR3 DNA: TGTGCCAGCAGCGCGGGGACCCAGTACTTC
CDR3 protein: CASSAGTQYF

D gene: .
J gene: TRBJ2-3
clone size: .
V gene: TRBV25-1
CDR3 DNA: TGTGCCAGCAGTGAAGAGCAGGGCCAAATCGGCACAGATACGCAGTATTTT
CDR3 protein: CASSEEQGQIGTDTQYF

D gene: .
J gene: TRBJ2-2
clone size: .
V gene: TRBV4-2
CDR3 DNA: TGTGCCAGCAGCCAAGTGTGGGCCGGGTCCGCGGGCACCGGGGAGCTGTTTTTT
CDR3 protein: CASSQVWAGSAGTGELFF

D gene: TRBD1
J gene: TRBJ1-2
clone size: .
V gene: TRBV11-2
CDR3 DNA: TGTGCCAGCAGCACGGACAGGGGAGGTGGCTACACCTTC
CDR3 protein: CASSTDRGGGYTF

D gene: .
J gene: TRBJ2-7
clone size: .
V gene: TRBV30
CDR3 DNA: TGTGCCTGGAGTGGTGGCTACGAGCAGTACTTC
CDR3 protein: CAWSGGYEQYF

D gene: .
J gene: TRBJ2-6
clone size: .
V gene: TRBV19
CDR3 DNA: TGTGCCAGTAGTATAGGGTCCTCTGGGGCCAACGTCCTGACTTTC
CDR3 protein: CASSIGSSGANVLTF

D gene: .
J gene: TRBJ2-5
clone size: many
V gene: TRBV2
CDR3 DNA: TGTGCCAGCAGCCGGACCTACCAAGAGACCCAGTACTTC
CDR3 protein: CASSRTYQETQYF

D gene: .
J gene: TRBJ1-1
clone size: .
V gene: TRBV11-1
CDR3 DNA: TGTGCCAGCAGCCGCCGATCTGGGTTTACTGAAGCTTTCTTT
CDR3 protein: CASSRRSGFTEAFF

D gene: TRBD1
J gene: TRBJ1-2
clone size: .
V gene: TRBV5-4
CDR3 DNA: TGTGCCAGCAGCTTGGAAGGGACAGGGGGCAATGGCTACACCTTC
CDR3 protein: CASSLEGTGGNGYTF

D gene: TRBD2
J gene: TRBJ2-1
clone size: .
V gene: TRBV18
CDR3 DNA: TGTGCCAGCTCGCCCACACTAGCGGGAGGTCACAATGAGCAGTTCTTC
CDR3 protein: CASSPTLAGGHNEQFF

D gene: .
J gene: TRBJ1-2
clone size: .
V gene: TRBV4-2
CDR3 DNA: TGTGCCAGCAGCCAAGATTCCCCTCCCAGGGGATTTAACTATGGCTACACCTTC
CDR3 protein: CASSQDSPPRGFNYGYTF

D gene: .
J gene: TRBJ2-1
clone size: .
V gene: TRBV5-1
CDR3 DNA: TGCGCCAGCAGCGGCCTCCTTTTGGGCTCCTACAATGAGCAGTTCTTC
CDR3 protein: CASSGLLLGSYNEQFF

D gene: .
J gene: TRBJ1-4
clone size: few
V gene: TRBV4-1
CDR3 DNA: TGCGCCAGCAGCCAAAGAGACAGTAAGAATGAAAAACTGTTTTTT
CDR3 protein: CASSQRDSKNEKLFF

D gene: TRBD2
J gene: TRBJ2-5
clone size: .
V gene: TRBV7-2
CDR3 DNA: TGTGCCAGCAGCTTAGTTGTCGGGTTGTCTAGCGGGAGTTCTCAGTACTTC
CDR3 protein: CASSLVVGLSSGSSQYF

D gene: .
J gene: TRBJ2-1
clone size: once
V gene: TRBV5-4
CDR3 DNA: TGTGCCAGCAGCTTGAGTGGTCTAGTTGGCAATGAGCAGTTCTTC
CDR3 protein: CASSLSGLVGNEQFF

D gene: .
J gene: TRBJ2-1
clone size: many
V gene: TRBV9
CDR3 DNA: .
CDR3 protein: CASSVAPGATSKPFF

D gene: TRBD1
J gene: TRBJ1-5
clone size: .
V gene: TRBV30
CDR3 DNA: TGTGCCTTTGAAACAGGGGGCCGTCAGCCCCAGCATTTT
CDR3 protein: CAFETGGRQPQHF

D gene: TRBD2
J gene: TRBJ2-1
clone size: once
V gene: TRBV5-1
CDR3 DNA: TGCGCCAGCAGCTGGTCTAGCGGGAGGGCCGGTGAGCAGTTCTTC
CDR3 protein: CASSWSSGRAGEQFF

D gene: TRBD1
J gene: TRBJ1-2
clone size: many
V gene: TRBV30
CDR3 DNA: TGTGCCTGGACCCGGACAGGGGGCGACTATGGCTACACCTTC
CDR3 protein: CAWTRTGGDYGYTF

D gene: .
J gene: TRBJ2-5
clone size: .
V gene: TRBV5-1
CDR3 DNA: TGCGCCAGCAGCTTGGGGCGAGGCTTCCCAGAGACCCAGTACTTC
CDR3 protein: CASSLGRGFPETQYF

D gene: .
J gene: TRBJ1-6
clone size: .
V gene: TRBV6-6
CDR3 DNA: TGTGCCAGCAGTTACTCGGGCAGTTATAATTCACCCCTCCACTTT
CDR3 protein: CASSYSGSYNSPLHF

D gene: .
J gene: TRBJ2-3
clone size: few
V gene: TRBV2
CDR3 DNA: TGTGCCAGCAGCATGGGGCTACTTCAATCAGATACGCAGTATTTT
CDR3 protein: CASSMGLLQSDTQYF

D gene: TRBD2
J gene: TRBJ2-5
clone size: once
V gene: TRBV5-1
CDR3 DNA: TGCGCCAGCAGCCCGGGACTAGTCAATACGGGACAAGAGACCCAGTACTTC
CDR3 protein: CASSPGLVNTGQETQYF

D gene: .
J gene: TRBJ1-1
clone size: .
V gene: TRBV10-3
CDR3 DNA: TGTGCCATCAGTCGGGGGGGTCCTGAAGCTTTCTTT
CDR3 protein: CAISRGGPEAFF

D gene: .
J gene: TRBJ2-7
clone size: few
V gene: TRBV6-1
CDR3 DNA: TGTGCCAGCCAGACTAGTTCCCCCTACGAGCAGTACTTC
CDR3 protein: CASQTSSPYEQYF

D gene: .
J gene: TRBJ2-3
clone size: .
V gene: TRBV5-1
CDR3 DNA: TGCGCCAGCAGCTGGGTCGGGGGCACAGATACGCAGTATTTT
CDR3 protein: CASSWVGGTDTQYF

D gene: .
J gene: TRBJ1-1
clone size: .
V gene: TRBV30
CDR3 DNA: TGTGCCTGGAGTGATAACAAGGACACTGAAGCTTTCTTT
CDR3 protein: CAWSDNKDTEAFF

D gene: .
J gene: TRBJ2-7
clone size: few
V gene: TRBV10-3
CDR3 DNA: TGTGCCACCGCCGGGGGCAGGGACTACGAGCAGTACTTC
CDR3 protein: CATAGGRDYEQYF

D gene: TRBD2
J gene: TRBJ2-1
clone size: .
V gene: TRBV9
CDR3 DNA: TGTGCCAGCAGCGTAGGACTAGCGGGTAGCTCCTACAATGAGCAGTTCTTC
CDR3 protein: CASSVGLAGSSYNEQFF

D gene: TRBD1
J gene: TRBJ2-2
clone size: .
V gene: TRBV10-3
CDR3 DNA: TGTGCCATCAGTGAAGGAGGGACAGGCACCGGGGAGCTGTTTTTT
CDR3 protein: CAISEGGTGTGELFF

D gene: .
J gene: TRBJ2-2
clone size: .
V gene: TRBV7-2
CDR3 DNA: TGTGCCAGCAGAGGTCTGGTGAACACCGGGGAGCTGTTTTTT
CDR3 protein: CASRGLVNTGELFF

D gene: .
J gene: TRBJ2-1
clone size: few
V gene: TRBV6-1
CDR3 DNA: TGTGCCAGCAGAGCAGCTCCTTACAATGAGCAGTTCTTC
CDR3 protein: CASRAAPYNEQFF

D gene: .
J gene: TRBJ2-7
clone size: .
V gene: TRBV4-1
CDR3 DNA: TGCGCCAGCCGCGAGGGGTGGAACTCCTACGAGCAGTACTTC
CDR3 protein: CASREGWNSYEQYF

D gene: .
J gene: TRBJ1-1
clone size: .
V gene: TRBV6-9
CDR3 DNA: TGTGCCAGCAGTAAAGAAACAGGGAGTAGGGAAGCTTTCTTT
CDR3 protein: CASSKETGSREAFF

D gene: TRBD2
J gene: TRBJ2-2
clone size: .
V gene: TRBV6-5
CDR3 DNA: TGTGCCAGCAGGAGCGGGAGGCGGGAGCTGTTTTTT
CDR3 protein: CASRSGRRELFF

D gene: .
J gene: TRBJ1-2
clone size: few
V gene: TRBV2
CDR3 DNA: TGTGCCAGCAGTGTTGCAGGGTTTGATGGCTACACCTTC
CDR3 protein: CASSVAGFDGYTF

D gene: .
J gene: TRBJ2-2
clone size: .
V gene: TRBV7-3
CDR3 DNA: TGTGCCAGCAGCTTAGAAGGGACAACCGGGGAGCTGTTTTTT
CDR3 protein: CASSLEGTTGELFF

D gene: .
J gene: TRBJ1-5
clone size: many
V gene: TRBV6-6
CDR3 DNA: TGTGCCAGCAGTTACGGAAACACACGTAGCAATCAGCCCCAGCATTTT
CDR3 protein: CASSYGNTRSNQPQHF